These 23 T cell receptor beta chains came from one sample sequenced in a study of Graves' ophthalmopathy and Graves' hyperthyroidism. Using RNA transcripts, the TCR beta CDR3 regions were amplified. Following a first-round RT-PCR that used HTBI primers, a second-round multiplex PCR was carried out. TCRdb independently ran MiXCR on the multiplex PCR reads; one entry per CDR3 protein. Of about 1.2 million distinct CDR3 sequences listed, less than 45% are singletons. Specimen: peripheral blood or thyroid tissue (not recorded which). These receptors were obtained from an adult man with Graves' hyperthyroidism.

This chain connects TRBV6-2 or TRBV6-3 to TRBJ1-6, with D hard to call. Germline V gene data show CDR1 as MNHEY and CDR2 as SVGEGT. Trimming removed 2 bases from V and 11 bases from J, with 13 bases in between. The CDR3 extends over 14 amino acids. The CDR3 spells CASSYEGRRPPLHF. The DNA of the CDR3 is TGTGCCAGCAGTTACGAGGGTCGGCGACCACCCCTCCACTTT.

This clonotype has ten or more counts. The chain couples TRBV10-2 to TRBJ2-5; TRBD2 matches 8 bases. From germline, CDR1 is WSHSY and CDR2 SAAADI. Trimming cost V 4 bases and J 1 base; bases outside gene matches: 8. CDR3 size: 16 residues. CDR3 amino acids: CASSGSGGGFQETQYF. In DNA form, the CDR3 reads TGCGCCAGCAGTGGCAGTGGCGGGGGGTTCCAAGAGACCCAGTACTTC.

As concerns this clonotype: A much larger clone differs from this one at a single base, so this may be a read error. The CDR3 coding sequence is TGTGCCATCAGTTATCGAAACACCATATATTTT. Translation: CAISYRNTIYF. The rearrangement links TRBV10-3 to TRBJ1-3; D is uncertain. From germline, CDR1 is ENHRY and CDR2 SYGVKD. Trimming removed 5 bases from V and 5 bases from J, with 4 bases in between. This CDR3 region has 11 residues.

This clonotype was detected only a few times. This rearrangement joins TRBV7-2 to TRBJ2-7; D is perhaps TRBD2 (5 bases). The germline gives CDR1 SGHTA, CDR2 FQGNSA. The CDR3 contains 16 residues. Trimming shortened V by 5 bases and J by 3 bases, and 20 bases separated the two germline ends. The CDR3 loop reads CASSPFSGNSHYEQYF. DNA for the CDR3: TGTGCCAGCAGCCCCTTTTCGGGGAACAGCCACTACGAGCAGTACTTC. Variable domain in full (rest from reference TRBV7-2 and TRBJ2-7): GAGVSQSPSNKVTEKGKDVELRCDPISGHTALYWYRQSLGQGLEFLIYFQGNSAPDKSGLPSDRFSAERTGGSVSTLTIQRTQQEDSAVYLCASSPFSGNSHYEQYFGPGTRLTVT.

J is TRBJ2-7 and V is TRBV11-2, with D possibly TRBD2 on 5 matching bases. The length of the CDR3 is 14 residues. With 3 bases removed from V and 3 bases from J, the gap between germline ends came to 12 bases. CDR1 SGHAT and CDR2 FQNNGV come from the germline V gene. CDR3 bases: TGTGCCAGCAGCTTGATAAGGAGGAACTACGAGCAGTACTTC. It is translated as CASSLIRRNYEQYF. Variable domain in full (rest from reference TRBV11-2 and TRBJ2-7): EAGVAQSPRYKIIEKRQSVAFWCNPISGHATLYWYQQILGQGPKLLIQFQNNGVVDDSQLPKDRFSAERLKGVDSTLKIQPAKLEDSAVYLCASSLIRRNYEQYFGPGTRLTVT.

This chain uses TRBV4-1 with TRBJ2-7, with D perhaps being TRBD1 or TRBD2 (5 bases each). The germline V gene encodes CDR1 MGHRA and CDR2 YSYEKL. V was cut by 3 bases and J by 0 bases, with 12 bases left in between. The CDR3 is 15 amino acids. The CDR3 DNA reads TGCGCCAGCAGCCATCCGGGACGGCGCTCCTACGAGCAGTACTTC. It encodes CASSHPGRRSYEQYF.

This clonotype has a count of ten or more. The chain joins TRBV5-1 to TRBJ1-1; D may be TRBD1 (6 bases). The V gene's germline CDR1 is SGHRS and CDR2 YFSETQ. This CDR3 has 14 residues. V shed 4 bases and J shed 2 bases, with 12 bases lying between them. CDR3 residues: CASSPDSTNTEAFF. CDR3 bases: TGCGCCAGCAGCCCGGACAGTACCAACACTGAAGCTTTCTTT.

This clonotype was recorded many times. The V gene is TRBV5-6, the J gene TRBJ1-2; D possibly corresponds to TRBD1 (5 bases). CDR3 length equals 15 residues. Looked up from germline, CDR1 is SGHDT and CDR2 is YYEEEE. Deletions cut 4 bases from V and 4 bases from J, with 17 bases between. The CDR3 here is CASSHFVEGPYGYTF. CDR3 sequence (DNA): TGTGCCAGCAGCCACTTCGTTGAGGGGCCCTATGGCTACACCTTC.

This clonotype was detected many times. This chain joins TRBV25-1 and TRBJ1-1; D is unclear. CDR1 and CDR2 (germline): MGHDK, SYGVNS. This CDR3 region has 15 residues. V lost 3 bases and J 4 bases, leaving 15 bases between the germline ends. The CDR3 here is CASSEEGPRGTEAFF. CDR3 nucleotide sequence: TGTGCCAGCAGTGAGGAGGGCCCTCGAGGCACTGAAGCTTTCTTT. Supplemented by reference TRBV25-1 and TRBJ1-1, the full variable domain reads EADIYQTPRYLVIGTGKKITLECSQTMGHDKMYWYQQDPGMELHLIHYSYGVNSTEKGDLSSESTVSRIRTEHFPLTLESARPSHTSQYLCASSEEGPRGTEAFFGQGTRLTVV.

Comment on this clonotype: A much larger clone lies one base from this, so it may be a read error. V and J are TRBV5-5 and TRBJ2-7, with TRBD2 matching 7 bases. After removal of 3 bases from V and 3 bases from J, the junction contained 9 bases not matched to a gene. Germline CDR1 reads SGHKS; CDR2 reads YYEKEE (reference sequence). The CDR3 spans 15 residues. The CDR3 bases are TGTGCCAGCAGCTCAAACCCTAGCGGCCGCTACGAGCAGTACTTC. Protein product: CASSSNPSGRYEQYF.

This clonotype appeared many times. The V call is TRBV15, the J call TRBJ2-7, with 11 positions matching TRBD2. V dropped 5 bases and J dropped 1; count of bases not matched to a gene: 13. The germline gives CDR1 LNHNV, CDR2 YYDKDF (reference sequence). The CDR3 covers 18 residues. CDR3 protein: CATSAPMTGTSGSYEQYF. The CDR3 region has the DNA TGTGCCACCAGCGCACCGATGACCGGGACTAGCGGATCCTACGAGCAGTACTTC.

The chain is built from TRBV7-9 and TRBJ2-7; a weak D match, TRBD2 (6 bases). In germline, CDR1 is SEHNR, CDR2 FQNEAQ (reference sequence). This CDR3 contains 15 residues. Trimming removed 5 bases from V and 5 bases from J, with 19 bases in between. The CDR3, as DNA: TGTGCCAGCAGCCCGGGACTCCCCCCATGGCACGAGCAGTACTTC. Residues: CASSPGLPPWHEQYF. The entire variable domain, with the rest obtained from reference TRBV7-9 and TRBJ2-7, is as follows: DTGVSQNPRHKITKRGQNVTFRCDPISEHNRLYWYRQTLGQGPEFLTYFQNEAQLEKSRLLSDRFSAERPKGSFSTLEIQRTEQGDSAMYLCASSPGLPPWHEQYFGPGTRLTVT.

This rearrangement joins TRBV25-1 to TRBJ1-6; D call uncertain. Between the trimmed V and J ends, which lost 5 bases and 8 bases, there was a span of 13 bases. The V gene's germline CDR1 is MGHDK and CDR2 SYGVNS. CDR3 length equals 14 residues. CDR3 nucleotides: TGTGCCAGCAGTCATCTTCTAGGGTATTCACCCCTCCACTTT. It translates to CASSHLLGYSPLHF.

The chain combines TRBV7-2 with TRBJ1-2; 8 bases line up with TRBD1. V gave up 5 bases and J gave up 7 bases; unmatched junction bases: 12. CDR1 is SGHTA, CDR2 FQGNSA, per germline. CDR3 size: 15 residues. CDR3 residues: CASSVEDRVVFGYTF. The CDR3 bases are TGTGCCAGCAGCGTTGAGGACAGGGTCGTTTTTGGCTACACCTTC.

This clonotype was counted ten times or more. The chain is built from TRBV7-2 and TRBJ2-6; D not resolved. Germline assignment: CDR1 SGHTA and CDR2 FQGNSA. This CDR3 contains 15 residues. The V and J ends lost 3 bases and 3 bases respectively, with 9 bases between them. CDR3 DNA sequence: TGTGCCAGCAGCTTCGACCGCGTTGGGGCCAACGTCCTGACTTTC. Translated: CASSFDRVGANVLTF.

The gene calls are TRBV6-2 or TRBV6-3 and TRBJ2-5, with no clear D. The germline CDR1 and CDR2 sequences are MNHEY and SVGEGT. This CDR3 has 15 amino acids. V was cut by 2 bases and J by 5 bases, with 15 bases left in between. CDR3 loop: CASSYMATVGETQYF. The CDR3 nucleotides are TGTGCCAGCAGTTACATGGCCACCGTGGGGGAGACCCAGTACTTC.

This clonotype was detected once. The V and J genes are TRBV29-1 and TRBJ1-5; D might be TRBD1 (6 bases). The CDR3 extends over 14 amino acids. V was pared by 6 bases and J by 4 bases, with 16 bases between. Germline loops: CDR1 SQVTM, CDR2 ANQGSEA. CDR3 protein: CSVGAWGINQPQHF. The CDR3 DNA follows: TGCAGCGTGGGGGCGTGGGGCATTAATCAGCCCCAGCATTTT.

This clonotype has just one count. The chain couples TRBV20-1 to TRBJ1-1, with D unclear. CDR3 size: 12 residues. Germline V lookup: CDR1 DFQATT, CDR2 SNEGSKA (reference sequence). The V gene lost 4 bases and the J gene lost 3 bases, with 9 bases spanning the gap. DNA for the CDR3: TGCAGTGCTACTACACGGTACACTGAAGCTTTCTTT. It translates to CSATTRYTEAFF.

This clonotype has ten or more counts. The rearrangement joins TRBV29-1 to TRBJ1-1; 11 bases line up with TRBD1. CDR3 size: 14 residues. With V trimmed by 4 bases and J by 7 bases, 8 bases remained unmatched. Germline loops: CDR1 SQVTM, CDR2 ANQGSEA. CDR3 sequence reads: CSVGGGQGAFEAFF. The DNA of the CDR3 is TGCAGCGTTGGAGGAGGACAGGGGGCCTTTGAAGCTTTCTTT. Complete variable domain (other parts from reference TRBV29-1 and TRBJ1-1): SAVISQKPSRDICQRGTSLTIQCQVDSQVTMMFWYRQQPGQSLTLIATANQGSEATYESGFVIDKFPISRPNLTFSTLTVSNMSPEDSSIYLCSVGGGQGAFEAFFGQGTRLTVV.

At least ten counts were recorded for this clonotype. DNA of the CDR3: TGCAGCGTTCGGCAGGGGGCCTACGAGCAGTACTTC. Translating gives CSVRQGAYEQYF. This chain connects TRBV29-1 to TRBJ2-7, with TRBD1 matching over 7 bases. This CDR3 is built from 12 residues. From germline, CDR1 is SQVTM and CDR2 ANQGSEA. V shed 5 bases, J shed 2 bases, and the junction held 3 bases outside the gene matches.

This clonotype was detected ten times or more. At one boundary the junction diverges from the germline segment, which might be a read error. This sequence joins TRBV20-1 and TRBJ1-1, with 8 bases fitting TRBD1. This CDR3 has 15 residues. In germline, CDR1 is DFQATT, CDR2 SNEGSKA (reference sequence). The DNA of the CDR3 is TGCAGTGCTACGCCCCCGGACCGGGACAGGATCCTGCGGAACTTT. It is translated as CSATPPDRDRILRNF.

This clonotype was found many times. The chain recombines TRBV7-9 with TRBJ1-2; 10 nucleotides align to TRBD1. Trimming cost V 5 bases and J 3 bases; bases outside gene matches: 6. Germline CDR1 SEHNR, CDR2 FQNEAQ (reference sequence). The CDR3 extends over 15 amino acids. This chain's CDR3 is CASSPSGTGDYGYTF. CDR3 nucleotides: TGTGCCAGCAGCCCGAGTGGGACAGGGGACTATGGCTACACCTTC.

The V call is TRBV7-2, the J call TRBJ1-5; perhaps TRBD1 as D (5 bases). The CDR3 runs 15 residues. Germline lookup yields CDR1 SGHTA and CDR2 FQGNSA. Deletions cut 9 bases from V and 0 bases from J, with 15 bases between. The CDR3 here is CARQLGAYSNQPQHF. In DNA, the CDR3 is TGTGCCAGACAGCTTGGGGCTTATAGCAATCAGCCCCAGCATTTT.